These 19 T cell receptor beta chains came from one sample sequenced in a study of T-cell memory formation after mild COVID-19. One entry per CDR3 protein results from TCRdb running MiXCR on the 5' RACE reads. There are 450,000 or so distinct CDR3 sequences in the sample; around 19% occur only once, and 7.5% to 9.5% lies in the top ten. The source material was PBMCs or a T cell subset sorted from them (not recorded which). These receptors originate from an adult woman who had mild COVID-19 (a few samples of this study predate the infection). Cell type and time point are not known.

The CDR3 bases are TGTGCCAGCAGCGCGGCGGGACAGGGACCCTACGAGCAGTACTTC. It translates to CASSAAGQGPYEQYF. The chain joins TRBV9 to TRBJ2-7; 9 bases agree with TRBD1. CDR1 and CDR2 from the germline V gene are SGDLS and YYNGEE. Trimming took 3 bases from V and 2 from J; bases not matched to a gene: 6. The CDR3 totals 15 residues.

This clonotype was counted a few times. The chain carries TRBV7-3 and TRBJ2-1; 12 bases are a match to TRBD1. The V gene end was trimmed by 4 bases and the J gene end by 8 bases; junction bases not matched to a gene: 6. The CDR3 contains 15 residues. The germline V gene encodes CDR1 SGHTA and CDR2 FQGTGA. The DNA of the CDR3 is TGTGCCAGCAGCTCACCGGGACAGGGGGCGGATGAGCAGTTCTTC. Translating it yields CASSSPGQGADEQFF.

The genes are TRBV7-9 and TRBJ1-4; TRBD1 matches 10 bases. After removal of 3 bases from V and 5 bases from J, the junction contained 9 bases not matched to a gene. The CDR3 sequence is 17 residues long. Looked up from germline, CDR1 is SEHNR and CDR2 is FQNEAQ (reference sequence). The CDR3, as DNA: TGTGCCAGCAGCTTCCGGGACAGGGGACGGAGGAATGAAAAACTGTTTTTT. Amino acids: CASSFRDRGRRNEKLFF.

The rearrangement joins TRBV12-3 or TRBV12-4 to TRBJ2-1; possible D gene TRBD2, 7 bases. Trimming shortened V by 7 bases and J by 0 bases, and 13 bases separated the two germline ends. CDR3 length: 15 residues. This CDR3 reads CASIPGGHSYNEQFF. The CDR3, as DNA: TGTGCCAGCATCCCGGGGGGCCACTCCTACAATGAGCAGTTCTTC.

The table lists this clonotype with a few counts. The chain couples TRBV20-1 to TRBJ2-3; perhaps D is TRBD1 or TRBD2 (5 bases each). The CDR3 extends over 14 amino acids. Germline V CDR1 and CDR2: DFQATT, SNEGSKA (reference sequence). The V end was cut by 5 bases, the J end by 10 bases, with 22 bases between. For the CDR3, the DNA is TGCAGTGCTCCTCGACAGCGAGGCACGGGGTCGCAGTATTTT. This translates into CSAPRQRGTGSQYF.

J is TRBJ2-6 and V is TRBV2; D unresolved. V was shortened by 1 base and J by 2 bases, with 12 bases between the two germline ends. Germline values: CDR1 SNHLY, CDR2 FYNNEI. The CDR3 extends over 17 amino acids. The CDR3, as DNA: TGTGCCAGCAGTGAAGTGAAATCAGGCCCTGGGGCCAACGTCCTGACTTTC. This sequence encodes CASSEVKSGPGANVLTF.

The table lists this clonotype with a few counts. The chain joins TRBV4-1 to TRBJ1-2; 7 bases agree with TRBD1. With 1 base clipped from V and 1 base from J, the junction kept 3 bases outside the gene matches. The CDR3 has 15 amino acids. Germline V gene sequence: CDR1 MGHRA, CDR2 YSYEKL. The CDR3 nucleotides read TGCGCCAGCAGCCAAGCCACAGGGGATAACTATGGCTACACCTTC. Its translation is CASSQATGDNYGYTF.

The chain uses TRBV12-3 or TRBV12-4 and TRBJ2-5; the D gene is possibly TRBD1 (5 bases). The CDR3 extends over 15 amino acids. Trimming left V 5 bases short and J 2 bases short, with 15 bases between. The CDR3 protein is CASSNLSRAQETQYF. Written as DNA, the CDR3 is TGTGCCAGCAGTAATCTATCCAGGGCACAAGAGACCCAGTACTTC.

This clonotype has a handful of counts. This CDR3 reads CSATRTRRAYEQYF. In DNA form, the CDR3 reads TGCAGTGCTACACGGACAAGGAGGGCCTACGAGCAGTACTTC. V gene TRBV20-1 combines with J gene TRBJ2-7; tentatively, D is TRBD2 (6 bases). Germline V gene lookup returns CDR1 DFQATT and CDR2 SNEGSKA (reference sequence). The V and J ends lost 4 bases and 2 bases respectively, with 15 bases between them. The CDR3 consists of 14 residues.

The V and J genes are TRBV5-1 and TRBJ1-6; possibly TRBD1 for D (5 bases). Germline CDR1 reads SGHRS; CDR2 reads YFSETQ. V lost 1 base to trimming and J lost 10 bases, with 15 bases between them. The CDR3 sequence is 15 residues long. This CDR3 is CASSLSGVGRSPLHF. For the CDR3, the DNA is TGCGCCAGCAGCTTGTCGGGGGTCGGACGGTCACCCCTCCACTTT.

The chain employs TRBV6-2 or TRBV6-3 and TRBJ1-1, with 9 bases lining up with TRBD1. The V and J ends lost 6 bases and 7 bases, in that order; junction bases with no gene match: 9. The CDR3 spans 14 residues. Germline CDR1 is MNHEY and CDR2 is SVGEGT. The CDR3 spells CASSGYRGLGEAFF. For the CDR3, the DNA is TGTGCCAGCAGCGGATACAGGGGGCTGGGTGAAGCTTTCTTT.

The J gene is TRBJ1-1, the V gene TRBV7-8, with a possible D match to TRBD1 (5 bases). This CDR3 is 12 amino acids long. Trimming pared 11 bases from V and 1 base from J, leaving 11 bases between. Germline assignment: CDR1 SGHVS and CDR2 FQNEAQ. The CDR3 coding sequence is TGTGCCGCTGGGGCTAAGAACACTGAAGCTTTCTTT. Its translation is CAAGAKNTEAFF. Full variable domain (remainder filled in from reference TRBV7-8 and TRBJ1-1): GAGVSQSPRYKVAKRGQDVALRCDPISGHVSLFWYQQALGQGPEFLTYFQNEAQLDKSGLPSDRFFAERPEGSVSTLKIQRTQQEDSAVYLCAAGAKNTEAFFGQGTRLTVV.

This clonotype was recorded a few times. This chain joins TRBV24-1 and TRBJ1-1, with a possible D match to TRBD1 (6 bases). V was clipped by 7 bases and J by 2 bases, with 10 bases between them. The CDR3 length is 13 residues. CDR1 KGHDR and CDR2 SFDVKD come from the germline V gene. CDR3 nucleotide sequence: TGTGCCACCAGGGACAGCCCTAACACTGAAGCTTTCTTT. Translated: CATRDSPNTEAFF.

There are a few counts of this clonotype. V is TRBV20-1 and J is TRBJ2-7, with 7 positions matching TRBD1. This CDR3 has 15 residues. The V gene's germline CDR1 is DFQATT and CDR2 SNEGSKA (reference sequence). Trimming cost V 0 bases and J 3 bases; bases outside gene matches: 8. This CDR3 is CSARDFGQVNYEQYF. The CDR3 DNA follows: TGCAGTGCTAGAGATTTTGGACAGGTTAACTACGAGCAGTACTTC.

J is TRBJ1-1 and V is TRBV24-1; D remains ambiguous. Germline-derived CDR1 and CDR2 are KGHDR and SFDVKD. The CDR3 contains 15 residues. The V end was cut by 3 bases, the J end by 2 bases, with 12 bases between. CDR3 bases: TGTGCCACCAGTGATGCCTCCACTCGTAACACTGAAGCTTTCTTT. It is translated as CATSDASTRNTEAFF.

The chain employs TRBV6-1 and TRBJ1-3, with D perhaps matching TRBD1 (5 bases). Germline values: CDR1 MNHNS, CDR2 SASEGT. Trimming stripped 10 bases from V and 0 bases from J, with 13 bases between. The CDR3 length is 14 residues. The DNA of the CDR3 is TGTGCCACCCACGAGGGGTTCTCTGGAAACACCATATATTTT. Translated, it gives CATHEGFSGNTIYF.

This clonotype was picked up a small number of times. The J gene is TRBJ2-1, the V gene TRBV7-9; D gene unclear. This CDR3 region has 15 residues. V gave up 2 bases and J gave up 4 bases, with 12 bases separating them. Germline V gene sequence: CDR1 SEHNR, CDR2 FQNEAQ (reference sequence). The CDR3 reads CASSLRDLRYNEQFF. CDR3 bases: TGTGCCAGCAGCTTACGAGACCTGAGATACAATGAGCAGTTCTTC.

This clonotype was seen only a few times. The V call is TRBV6-2 or TRBV6-3, the J call TRBJ1-2; D is possibly TRBD1 (6 bases). The CDR3 covers 14 residues. Germline V gene data show CDR1 as MNHEY and CDR2 as SVGEGT. V was pared by 5 bases and J by 7 bases, with 17 bases between. The CDR3 DNA is TGTGCCAGCAGTCCCAGGACAGCTCTGGCTGGCTACACCTTC. Protein: CASSPRTALAGYTF.

Only a few counts were recorded for this clonotype. V is TRBV20-1 and J is TRBJ1-1, with 8 bases identical to TRBD1. Germline V gene data show CDR1 as DFQATT and CDR2 as SNEGSKA (reference sequence). The CDR3 is 15 residues long. V dropped 6 bases and J dropped 1; count of bases not matched to a gene: 10. CDR3: CSAGQGGVGNTEAFF. CDR3 in DNA: TGCAGTGCAGGACAGGGCGGCGTGGGGAACACTGAAGCTTTCTTT.